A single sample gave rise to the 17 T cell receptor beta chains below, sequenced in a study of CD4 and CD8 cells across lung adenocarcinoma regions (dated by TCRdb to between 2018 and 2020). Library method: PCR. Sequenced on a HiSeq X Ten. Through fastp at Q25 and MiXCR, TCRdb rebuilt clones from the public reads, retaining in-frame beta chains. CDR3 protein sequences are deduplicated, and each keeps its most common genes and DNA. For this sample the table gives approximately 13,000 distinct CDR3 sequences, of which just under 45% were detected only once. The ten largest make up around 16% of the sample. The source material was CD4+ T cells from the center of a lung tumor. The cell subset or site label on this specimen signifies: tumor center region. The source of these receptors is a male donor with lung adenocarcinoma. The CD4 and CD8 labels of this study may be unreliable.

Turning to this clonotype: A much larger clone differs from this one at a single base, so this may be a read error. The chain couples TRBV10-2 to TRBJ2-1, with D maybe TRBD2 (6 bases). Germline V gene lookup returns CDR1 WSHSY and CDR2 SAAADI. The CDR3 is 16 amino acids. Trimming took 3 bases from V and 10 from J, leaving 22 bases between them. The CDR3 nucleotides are TGCGCCAGCAGTGACCCGGCGGGGTCTAACTCCTACGAGCAGTTCTTC. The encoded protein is CASSDPAGSNSYEQFF.

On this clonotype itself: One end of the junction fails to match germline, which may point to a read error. This CDR3 is CASAGRERDIQYF. CDR3 DNA: TGTGCCAGCGCAGGGCGGGAGAGGGATATTCAGTATTTC. This chain joins TRBV6-1 and TRBJ2-3; 7 nucleotides match TRBD2. CDR3 length: 13 residues. CDR1 MNHNS and CDR2 SASEGT come from the germline V gene.

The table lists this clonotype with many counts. Written as DNA, the CDR3 is TGTGCCAGCGGTAGGACAGGTAGGGGAGGCTACGAGCAGTACTTC. This translates into CASGRTGRGGYEQYF. This chain joins TRBV6-1 and TRBJ2-1, with TRBD1 as a possible D gene (7 bases). The J call could be wrong; TRBJ2-7 is a better fit for the DNA end. The CDR3 runs to 15 residues. Germline-derived CDR1 and CDR2 are MNHNS and SASEGT.

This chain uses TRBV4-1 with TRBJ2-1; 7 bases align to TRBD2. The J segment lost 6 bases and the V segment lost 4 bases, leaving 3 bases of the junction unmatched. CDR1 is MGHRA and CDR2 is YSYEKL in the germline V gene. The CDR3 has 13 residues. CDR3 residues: CASSPPGGNEQFF. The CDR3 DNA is TGCGCCAGCAGCCCCCCGGGGGGCAATGAGCAGTTCTTC.

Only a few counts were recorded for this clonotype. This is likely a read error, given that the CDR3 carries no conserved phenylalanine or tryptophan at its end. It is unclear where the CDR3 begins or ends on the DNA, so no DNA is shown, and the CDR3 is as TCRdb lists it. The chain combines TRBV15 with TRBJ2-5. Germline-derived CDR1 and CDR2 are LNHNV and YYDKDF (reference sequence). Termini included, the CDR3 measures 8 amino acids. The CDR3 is CPPAKQQL.

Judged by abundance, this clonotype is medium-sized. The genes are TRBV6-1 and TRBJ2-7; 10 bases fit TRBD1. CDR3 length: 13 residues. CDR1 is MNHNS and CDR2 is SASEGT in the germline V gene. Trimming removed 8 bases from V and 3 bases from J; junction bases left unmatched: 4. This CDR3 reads CASAGTGVYEQYF. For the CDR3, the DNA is TGTGCCAGCGCCGGGACAGGGGTCTACGAGCAGTACTTC.

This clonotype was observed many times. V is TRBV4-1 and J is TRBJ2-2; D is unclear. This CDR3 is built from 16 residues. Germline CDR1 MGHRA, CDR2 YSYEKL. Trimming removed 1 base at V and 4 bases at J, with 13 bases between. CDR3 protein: CASSQVDMGFTGELFF. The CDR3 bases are TGCGCCAGCAGCCAAGTTGATATGGGATTCACCGGGGAGCTGTTTTTT.

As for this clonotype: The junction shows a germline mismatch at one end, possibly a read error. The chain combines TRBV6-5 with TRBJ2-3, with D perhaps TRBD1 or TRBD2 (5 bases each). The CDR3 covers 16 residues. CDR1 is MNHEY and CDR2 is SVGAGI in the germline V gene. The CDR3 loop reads CASSYSGVGATDTQYF. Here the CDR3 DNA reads TGTGCCAGCAGTTACTCGGGGGTGGGCGCCACAGATACTCAGTATTTC.

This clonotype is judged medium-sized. CDR3 loop: CASSEPPNNEQFF. The CDR3 coding sequence is TGTGCCAGCAGTGAACCCCCGAACAATGAGCAGTTCTTC. The J gene is TRBJ2-1, the V gene TRBV6-1, with no clear D. The CDR3 contains 13 residues. V lost 2 bases and J lost 5, with 7 bases in between. CDR1 and CDR2 from the germline V gene are MNHNS and SASEGT.

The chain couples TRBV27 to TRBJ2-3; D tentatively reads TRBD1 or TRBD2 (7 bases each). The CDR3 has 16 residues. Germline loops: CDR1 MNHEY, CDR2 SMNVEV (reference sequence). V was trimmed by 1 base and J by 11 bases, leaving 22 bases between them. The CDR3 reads CASSLFSGVNTGEQYF. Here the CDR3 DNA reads TGTGCCAGCAGTTTATTCAGCGGGGTGAACACAGGGGAGCAGTATTTT.

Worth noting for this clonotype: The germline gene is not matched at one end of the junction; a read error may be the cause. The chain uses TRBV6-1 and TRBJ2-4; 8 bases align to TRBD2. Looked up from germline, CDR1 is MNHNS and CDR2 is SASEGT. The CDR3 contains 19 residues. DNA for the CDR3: TGTGCCAGCAGTGAATTCGGCGGGAGGTGGATCTTAGCCCAAAACATTCAGTACTTC. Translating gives CASSEFGGRWILAQNIQYF.

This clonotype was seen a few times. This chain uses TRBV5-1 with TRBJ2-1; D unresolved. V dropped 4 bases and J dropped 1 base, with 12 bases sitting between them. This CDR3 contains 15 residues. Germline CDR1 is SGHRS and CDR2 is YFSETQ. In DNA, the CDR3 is TGCGCCAGCAGCCTAATCGGTGGGTCCTACAATGAGCAGTTCTTC. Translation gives CASSLIGGSYNEQFF.

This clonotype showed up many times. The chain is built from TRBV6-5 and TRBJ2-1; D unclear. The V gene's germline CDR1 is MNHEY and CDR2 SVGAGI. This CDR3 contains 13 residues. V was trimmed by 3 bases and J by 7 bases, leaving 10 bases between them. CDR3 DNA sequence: TGTGCCAGCAGTTATTTAGCAGAAAATGAGCAGTTCTTC. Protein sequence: CASSYLAENEQFF.

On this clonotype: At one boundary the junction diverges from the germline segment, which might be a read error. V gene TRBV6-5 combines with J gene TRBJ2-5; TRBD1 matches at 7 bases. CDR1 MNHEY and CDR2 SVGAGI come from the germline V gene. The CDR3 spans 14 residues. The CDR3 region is CASSYQQGRETQLF. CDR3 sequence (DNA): TGTGCCAGCAGTTACCAACAGGGGAGAGAGACCCAACTTTTC.

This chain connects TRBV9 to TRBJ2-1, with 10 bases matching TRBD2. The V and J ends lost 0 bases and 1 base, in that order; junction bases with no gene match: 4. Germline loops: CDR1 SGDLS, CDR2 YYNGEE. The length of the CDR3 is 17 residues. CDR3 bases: TGTGCCAGCAGCGTAGCTCCTAGCGGGAGATCCTACAATGAGCAGTTCTTC. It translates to CASSVAPSGRSYNEQFF.

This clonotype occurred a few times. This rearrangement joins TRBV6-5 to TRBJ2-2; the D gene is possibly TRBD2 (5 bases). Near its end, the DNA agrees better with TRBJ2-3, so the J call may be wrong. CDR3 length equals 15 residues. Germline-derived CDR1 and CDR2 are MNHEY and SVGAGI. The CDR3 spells CASRLQSGIPGAQYF. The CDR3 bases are TGTGCCAGCAGACTCCAGTCCGGAATTCCCGGGGCGCAGTATTTT.

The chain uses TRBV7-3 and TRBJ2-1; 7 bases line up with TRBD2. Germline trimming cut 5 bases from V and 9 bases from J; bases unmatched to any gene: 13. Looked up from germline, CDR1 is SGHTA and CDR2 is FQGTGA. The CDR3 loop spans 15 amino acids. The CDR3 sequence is CASSPLRGGMGEQFF. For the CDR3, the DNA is TGTGCCAGCAGCCCCCTCCGGGGAGGGATGGGTGAGCAGTTCTTC.